The 7 T cell receptor beta chains reported below all come from one sample, sequenced in a study of OX40 agonist ivuxolimab in advanced cancers. Assay: immunoSEQ multiplex PCR; the TCRdb copy retains only in-frame clones and omits some. The data contain tens of thousands of clones, about nine tenths of them singletons. The sequences come from CD4+ or CD8+ T cells sorted from blood, collected in a trial of the OX40 agonist ivuxolimab. These receptor sequences come from an adult with an advanced solid tumor such as melanoma, head and neck, liver or kidney cancer.

The V gene is TRBV27, the J gene TRBJ2-7; D gene unclear. Trimming cost V 6 bases and J 0 bases, with 6 bases left between them. The V gene's germline CDR1 is MNHEY and CDR2 SMNVEV (reference sequence). The CDR3 has 12 amino acids. The CDR3 DNA reads TGTGCCAGCAGCTCGAGCTCCTACGAGCAGTACTTC. It encodes CASSSSSYEQYF.

The rearrangement joins TRBV4-1 to TRBJ2-1; D perhaps matches TRBD2 (5 bases). The CDR3 contains 16 residues. Germline V lookup: CDR1 MGHRA, CDR2 YSYEKL. The V end lost 0 bases, the J end lost 4 bases, and 13 bases lay between the germline ends. CDR3 bases: TGCGCCAGCAGCCAAGAACGGGCGGGCGGATACAATGAGCAGTTCTTC. It codes for CASSQERAGGYNEQFF.

This chain connects TRBV19 to TRBJ1-1; D gene uncertain. Trimming cost V 1 base and J 1 base, with 4 bases left between them. CDR3 size: 13 residues. Germline V gives CDR1 LNHDA, CDR2 SQIVND (reference sequence). The CDR3 loop is CASSIGQNTEAFF. CDR3 DNA sequence: TGTGCCAGTAGTATAGGACAGAACACTGAAGCTTTCTTT.

J is TRBJ2-1 and V is TRBV2; perhaps D is TRBD1 or TRBD2 (5 bases each). Germline V gene data show CDR1 as SNHLY and CDR2 as FYNNEI. V lost 0 bases, J lost 8 bases, and 14 bases lay in between. This CDR3 has 15 amino acids. The CDR3 DNA is TGTGCCAGCAGTGAAGCGCGGGTAGGGGTCCATGAGCAGTTCTTC. Amino acid sequence: CASSEARVGVHEQFF.

This chain links TRBV6-1 with TRBJ2-1; 9 nucleotides match TRBD2. Germline V CDR1 and CDR2: MNHNS, SASEGT. There are 15 residues in the CDR3. V was pared by 1 base and J by 8 bases, with 6 bases of the junction left unmatched. This CDR3 is CASSEVGLARDEQFF. CDR3 sequence (DNA): TGTGCCAGCAGTGAAGTGGGACTAGCACGCGATGAGCAGTTCTTC.

The chain is built from TRBV10-2 and TRBJ2-3, with D possibly matching TRBD2 (5 bases). Per the germline V gene, CDR1 is WSHSY and CDR2 is SAAADI. Trimming stripped 8 bases from V and 6 bases from J, with 12 bases between. There are 12 residues in the CDR3. CDR3 nucleotides: TGCGCCAGCGGCGAACTAGGGGATACGCAGTATTTT. Amino acid sequence: CASGELGDTQYF.

This chain connects TRBV15 to TRBJ1-2, with 12 bases identical to TRBD1. The CDR3 sequence is 16 residues long. Germline loops: CDR1 LNHNV, CDR2 YYDKDF (reference sequence). Trimming cost V 8 bases and J 2 bases; bases outside gene matches: 9. CDR3 sequence: CATSEGQGAYNYGYTF. CDR3 nucleotides: TGTGCCACCTCGGAGGGACAGGGGGCGTACAACTATGGCTACACCTTC. Based on the CDR3 plus reference TRBV15 and TRBJ1-2, the full variable domain is DAMVIQNPRYQVTQFGKPVTLSCSQTLNHNVMYWYQQKSSQAPKLLFHYYDKDFNNEADTPDNFQSRRPNTSFCFLDIRSPGLGDTAMYLCATSEGQGAYNYGYTFGSGTRLTVV.